This T cell receptor (beta chain) was retrieved from a study of CD8+ T cells in alopecia areata. The study, taken as a whole, reports: Whereas mice showed it more clearly, TCR sharing across patients was murkier, possibly because of HLA. It was lesional scalp, especially alopecia totalis/universalis, that showed higher clonality than normal scalp.

This clone was observed a handful of times. Its antigen is unknown. Per the germline V gene, CDR1 is SGHTA and CDR2 is FQGTGA. V lost 0 bases, J lost 6 bases, and 7 bases lay in between. The CDR3 length is 13 residues. Once RNA had been extracted, it was reverse transcribed into cDNA to act as the sequencing template. Here immunoSEQ multiplex PCR was the method, and the copy in TCRdb shows in-frame clones only, minus some. Found here are some 200,000 clones, approximately 56% of them singletons; the top ten hold less than 3.5%. Treatment described: oral pan-JAK inhibitor, 5-10 mg twice daily. Lesional scalp punch biopsies and peripheral blood came from alopecia areata patients.

This sequence originates from a human donor with alopecia areata. Sample: CD4+ T cells sorted from blood, taken at week 4, from a patient treated with tofacitinib. The V gene is TRBV7-3, the J gene TRBJ2-3, with a weak D call TRBD2 (6 bases). This CDR3 reads CASSLTRGDTQYF. As DNA, the CDR3 is TGTGCCAGCAGCTTAACCCGGGGGGATACGCAGTATTTT. Filled out from reference TRBV7-3 and TRBJ2-3, the complete variable domain reads GAGVSQTPSNKVTEKGKYVELRCDPISGHTALYWYRQSLGQGPEFLIYFQGTGAADDSGLPNDRFFAVRPEGSVSTLKIQRTERGDSAVYLCASSLTRGDTQYFGPGTRLTVL.